This T cell receptor (beta chain) was found in a study of cytomegalovirus exposure and HLA in healthy donors. With 4 bases clipped from V and 2 bases from J, the junction kept 25 bases outside the gene matches. CDR1 is SGDLS and CDR2 is YYNGEE in the germline V gene. The CDR3 has 22 residues. The PCR ran on 60 Vbeta and 13 Jbeta primers. Only in-frame clones appear in the TCRdb table, and some are missing; sequencing was by immunoSEQ multiplex PCR. The data show 150,000 to 200,000 clones, 75% to 85% seen once. Sample: PBMCs. The gene calls are TRBV9 and TRBJ1-3; TRBD1 matches at 9 bases. The sequence came from a woman between 50 and 59 years old in good health and CMV-seronegative. CDR3: CASSTALSPEGGTGRAGNTIYF. CDR3 DNA: TGTGCCAGCAGCACTGCCCTGAGCCCCGAGGGTGGGACAGGGAGAGCTGGAAACACCATATATTTT.